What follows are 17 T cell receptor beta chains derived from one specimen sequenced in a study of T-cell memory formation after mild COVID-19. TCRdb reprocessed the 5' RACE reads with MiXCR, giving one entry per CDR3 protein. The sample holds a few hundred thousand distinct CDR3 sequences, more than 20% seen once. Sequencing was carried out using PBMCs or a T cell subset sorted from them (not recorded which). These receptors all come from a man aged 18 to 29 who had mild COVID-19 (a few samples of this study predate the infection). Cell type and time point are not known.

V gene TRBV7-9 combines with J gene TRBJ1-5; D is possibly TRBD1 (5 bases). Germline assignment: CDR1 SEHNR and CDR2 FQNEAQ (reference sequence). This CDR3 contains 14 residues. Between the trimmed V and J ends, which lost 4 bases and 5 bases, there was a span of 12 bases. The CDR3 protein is CASSWGGRDQPQHF. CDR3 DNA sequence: TGTGCCAGCAGCTGGGGGGGTCGCGATCAGCCCCAGCATTTT.

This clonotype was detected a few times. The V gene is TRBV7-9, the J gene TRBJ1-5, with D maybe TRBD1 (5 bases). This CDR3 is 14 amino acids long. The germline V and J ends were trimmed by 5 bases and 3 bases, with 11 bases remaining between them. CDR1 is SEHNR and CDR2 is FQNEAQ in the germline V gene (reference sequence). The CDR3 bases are TGTGCCAGCAGCAGGGCGGGGACCAATCAGCCCCAGCATTTT. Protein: CASSRAGTNQPQHF.

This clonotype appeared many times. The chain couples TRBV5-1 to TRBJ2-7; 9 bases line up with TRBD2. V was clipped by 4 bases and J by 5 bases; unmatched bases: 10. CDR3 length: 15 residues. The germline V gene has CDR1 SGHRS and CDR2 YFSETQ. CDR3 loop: CASSGPGTSIHEQYF. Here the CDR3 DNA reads TGCGCCAGCAGCGGCCCCGGGACTAGCATCCACGAGCAGTACTTC.

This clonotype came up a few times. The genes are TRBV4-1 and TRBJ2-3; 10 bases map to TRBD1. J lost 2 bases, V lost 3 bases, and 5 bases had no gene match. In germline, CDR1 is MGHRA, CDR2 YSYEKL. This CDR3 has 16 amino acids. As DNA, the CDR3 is TGCGCCAGCAGCCATGAAGACAGGGGGCTCACAGATACGCAGTATTTT. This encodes CASSHEDRGLTDTQYF.

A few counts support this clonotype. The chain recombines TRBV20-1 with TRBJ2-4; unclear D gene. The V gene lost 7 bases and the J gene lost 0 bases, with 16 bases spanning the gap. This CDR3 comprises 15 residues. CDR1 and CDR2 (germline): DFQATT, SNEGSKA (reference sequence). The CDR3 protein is CSVGRAVVAKNIQYF. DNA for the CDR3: TGCAGTGTGGGCCGAGCCGTTGTAGCCAAAAACATTCAGTACTTC.

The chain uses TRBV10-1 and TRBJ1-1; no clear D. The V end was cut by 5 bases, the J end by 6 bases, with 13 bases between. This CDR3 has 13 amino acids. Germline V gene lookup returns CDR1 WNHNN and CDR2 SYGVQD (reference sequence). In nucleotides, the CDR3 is TGCGCCAGCAGTCCACGGACGACGGCTGAAGCTTTCTTT. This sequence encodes CASSPRTTAEAFF.

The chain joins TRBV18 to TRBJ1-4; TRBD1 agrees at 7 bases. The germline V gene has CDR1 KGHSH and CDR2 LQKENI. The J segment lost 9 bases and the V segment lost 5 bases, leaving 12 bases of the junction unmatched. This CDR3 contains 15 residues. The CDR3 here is CASSTRDSGYKKLFF. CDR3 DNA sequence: TGTGCCAGCTCAACTCGGGACAGCGGTTACAAAAAACTGTTTTTT.

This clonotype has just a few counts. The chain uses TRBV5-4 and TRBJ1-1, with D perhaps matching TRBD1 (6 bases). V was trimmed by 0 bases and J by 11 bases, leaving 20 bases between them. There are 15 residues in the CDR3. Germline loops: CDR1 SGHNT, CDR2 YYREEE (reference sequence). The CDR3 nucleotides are TGTGCCAGCAGCTTGGCTGGGACTTACTCCCAGGGGGCTTTCTTT. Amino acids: CASSLAGTYSQGAFF. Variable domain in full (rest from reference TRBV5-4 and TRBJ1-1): ETGVTQSPTHLIKTRGQQVTLRCSSQSGHNTVSWYQQALGQGPQFIFQYYREEENGRGNFPPRFSGLQFPNYSSELNVNALELDDSALYLCASSLAGTYSQGAFFGQGTRLTVV.

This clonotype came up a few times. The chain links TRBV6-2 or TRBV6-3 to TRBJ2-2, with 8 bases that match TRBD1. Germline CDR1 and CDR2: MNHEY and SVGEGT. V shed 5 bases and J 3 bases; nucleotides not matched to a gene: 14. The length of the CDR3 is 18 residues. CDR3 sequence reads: CASSRSGTGVVYTGELFF. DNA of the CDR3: TGTGCCAGCAGTAGATCCGGGACAGGAGTGGTGTACACCGGGGAGCTGTTTTTT.

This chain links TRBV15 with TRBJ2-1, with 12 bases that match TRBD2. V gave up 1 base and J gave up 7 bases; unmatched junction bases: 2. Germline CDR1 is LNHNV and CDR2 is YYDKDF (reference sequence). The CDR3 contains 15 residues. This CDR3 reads CATSRASGGANEQFF. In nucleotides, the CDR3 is TGTGCCACCAGCAGAGCTAGCGGGGGGGCAAATGAGCAGTTCTTC. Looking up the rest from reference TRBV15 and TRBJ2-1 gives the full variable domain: DAMVIQNPRYQVTQFGKPVTLSCSQTLNHNVMYWYQQKSSQAPKLLFHYYDKDFNNEADTPDNFQSRRPNTSFCFLDIRSPGLGDTAMYLCATSRASGGANEQFFGPGTRLTVL.

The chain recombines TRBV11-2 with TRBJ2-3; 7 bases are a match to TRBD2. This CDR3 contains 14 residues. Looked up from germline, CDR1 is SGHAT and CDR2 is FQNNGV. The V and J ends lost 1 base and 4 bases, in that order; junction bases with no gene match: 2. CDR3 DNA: TGTGCCAGCAGCTTAGCCAGCGGGGCAGATACGCAGTATTTT. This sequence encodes CASSLASGADTQYF.

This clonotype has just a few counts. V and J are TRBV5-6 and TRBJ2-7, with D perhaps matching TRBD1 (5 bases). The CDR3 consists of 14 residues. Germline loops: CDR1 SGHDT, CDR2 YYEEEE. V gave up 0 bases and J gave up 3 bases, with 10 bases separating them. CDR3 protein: CASSLGTTGYEQYF. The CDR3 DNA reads TGTGCCAGCAGCTTGGGGACAACTGGCTACGAGCAGTACTTC.

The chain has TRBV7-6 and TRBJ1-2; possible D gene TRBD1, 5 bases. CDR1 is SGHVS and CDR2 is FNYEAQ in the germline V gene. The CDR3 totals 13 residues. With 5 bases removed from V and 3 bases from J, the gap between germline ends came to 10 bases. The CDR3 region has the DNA TGTGCCAGCAGCGGAACCAGGGACTATGGCTACACCTTC. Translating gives CASSGTRDYGYTF.

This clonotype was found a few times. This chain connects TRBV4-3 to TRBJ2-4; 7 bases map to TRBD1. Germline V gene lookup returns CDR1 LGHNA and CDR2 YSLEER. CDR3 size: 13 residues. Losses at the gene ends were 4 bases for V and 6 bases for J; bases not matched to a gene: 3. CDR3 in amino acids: CASSPGQANIQYF. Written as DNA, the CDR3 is TGCGCCAGCAGCCCCGGACAGGCAAACATTCAGTACTTC.

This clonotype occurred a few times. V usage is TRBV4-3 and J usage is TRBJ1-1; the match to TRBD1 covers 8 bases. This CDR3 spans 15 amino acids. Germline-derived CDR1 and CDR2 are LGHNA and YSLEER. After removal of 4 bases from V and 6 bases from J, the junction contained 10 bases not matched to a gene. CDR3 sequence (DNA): TGCGCCAGCAGCCCTAAATATCAGGGGGCGGCTGAAGCTTTCTTT. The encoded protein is CASSPKYQGAAEAFF.

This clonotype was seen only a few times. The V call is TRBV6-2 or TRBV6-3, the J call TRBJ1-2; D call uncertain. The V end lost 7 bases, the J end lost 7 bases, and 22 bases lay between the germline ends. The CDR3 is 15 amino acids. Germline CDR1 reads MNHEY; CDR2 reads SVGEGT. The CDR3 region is CASTHGRTLYPGYTF. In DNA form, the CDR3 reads TGTGCCAGCACCCACGGGAGGACCCTTTACCCTGGCTACACCTTC.

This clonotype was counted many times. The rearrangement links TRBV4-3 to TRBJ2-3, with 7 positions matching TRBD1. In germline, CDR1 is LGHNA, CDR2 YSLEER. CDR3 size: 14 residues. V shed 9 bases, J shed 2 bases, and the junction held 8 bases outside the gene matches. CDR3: CASGPGGDTDTQYF. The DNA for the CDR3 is TGCGCCAGTGGTCCAGGGGGAGACACAGATACGCAGTATTTT.